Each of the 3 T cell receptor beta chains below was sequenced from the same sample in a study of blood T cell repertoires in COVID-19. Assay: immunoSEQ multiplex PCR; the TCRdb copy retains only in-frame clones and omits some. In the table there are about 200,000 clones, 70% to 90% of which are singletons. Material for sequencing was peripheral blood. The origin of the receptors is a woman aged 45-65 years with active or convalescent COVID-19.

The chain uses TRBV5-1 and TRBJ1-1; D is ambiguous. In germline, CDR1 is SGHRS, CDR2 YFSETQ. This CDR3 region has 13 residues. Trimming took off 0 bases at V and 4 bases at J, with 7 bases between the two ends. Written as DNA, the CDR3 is TGCGCCAGCAGCTTGGGGGGAGGCACTGAAGCTTTCTTT. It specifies CASSLGGGTEAFF.

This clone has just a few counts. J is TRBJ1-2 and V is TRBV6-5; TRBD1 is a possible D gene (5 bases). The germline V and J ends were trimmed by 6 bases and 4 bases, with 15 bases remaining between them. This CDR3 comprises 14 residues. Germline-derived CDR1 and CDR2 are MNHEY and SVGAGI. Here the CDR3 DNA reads TGTGCCAGCAGCCTTATGGGGGGAGGCTATGGCTACACCTTC. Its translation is CASSLMGGGYGYTF.

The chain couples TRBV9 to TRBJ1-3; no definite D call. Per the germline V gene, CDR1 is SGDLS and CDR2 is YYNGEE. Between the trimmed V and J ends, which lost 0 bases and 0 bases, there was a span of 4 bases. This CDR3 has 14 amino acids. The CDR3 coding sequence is TGTGCCAGCAGCGTAGTGAGCTCTGGAAACACCATATATTTT. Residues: CASSVVSSGNTIYF. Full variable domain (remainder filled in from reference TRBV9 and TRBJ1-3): DSGVTQTPKHLITATGQRVTLRCSPRSGDLSVYWYQQSLDQGLQFLIQYYNGEERAKGNILERFSAQQFPDLHSELNLSSLELGDSALYFCASSVVSSGNTIYFGEGSWLTVV.